This TCR beta chain was documented in a study of T cell responses to AZD1222 COVID-19 vaccine. General observations from the study: In a largely white British group with more females than males, clonal diversity was possibly underestimated.

TCRdb's table, derived via immunoSEQ multiplex PCR, lists solely in-frame clones and lacks some. The data hold over 100,000 clones, with roughly nine tenths observed a single time. About this clone itself: The target antigen is unknown.

V lost 0 bases, J lost 1 base, and 9 bases lay in between. CDR3 length: 15 amino acids. Germline CDR1 and CDR2: MNHEY and SMNVEV (reference sequence). The chain is built from TRBV27 and TRBJ1-1; D is possibly TRBD1 (5 bases). Sequenced here: peripheral blood, sampled on day 0 of AZD1222 vaccination. The sequence was obtained from an adult in good health. The CDR3 nucleotides read TGTGCCAGCAGTTTATCGTCCAGGGCGAACACTGAAGCTTTCTTT. This sequence encodes CASSLSSRANTEAFF.